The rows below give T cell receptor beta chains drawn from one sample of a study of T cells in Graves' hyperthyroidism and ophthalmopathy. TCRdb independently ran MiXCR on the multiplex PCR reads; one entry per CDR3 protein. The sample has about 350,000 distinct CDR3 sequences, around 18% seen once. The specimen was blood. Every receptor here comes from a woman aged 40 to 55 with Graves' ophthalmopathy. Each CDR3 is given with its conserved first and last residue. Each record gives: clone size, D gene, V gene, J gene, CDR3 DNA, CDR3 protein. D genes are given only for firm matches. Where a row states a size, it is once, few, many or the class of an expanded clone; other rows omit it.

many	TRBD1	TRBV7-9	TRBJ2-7	TGTGCCAGCAGCGCGCTCGGGACAGCCTACGAGCAGTACTTC	CASSALGTAYEQYF
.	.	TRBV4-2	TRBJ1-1	TGTGCCAGCAGCCACTACTTCCCGGACCCCGTTTTTGGTACTGAAGCTTTCTTT	CASSHYFPDPVFGTEAFF
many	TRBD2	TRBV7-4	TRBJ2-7	TGTGCCAGCAGCGCAGGGACTAGCGGGAGAAGAGGCGCGGAACAGTACTTC	CASSAGTSGRRGAEQYF
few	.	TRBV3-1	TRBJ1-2	TGTGCCAGCAGCCCTACTCGAAGCTATGGCTACACCTTC	CASSPTRSYGYTF
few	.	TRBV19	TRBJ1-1	TGTGCCAGTAGTCGAGTTTGGGGACAACTATTGAACACTGAAGCTTTCTTT	CASSRVWGQLLNTEAFF
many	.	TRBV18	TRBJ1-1	TGTGCCAGCTCATCGGCAGGGGCAACTGAAGCTTTCTTT	CASSSAGATEAFF
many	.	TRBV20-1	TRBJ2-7	TGCAGTGCTAGCCGGCAGGGCCTCTCCTACGAGCAGTACTTC	CSASRQGLSYEQYF
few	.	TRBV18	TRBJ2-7	TGTGCCAGCTCACCACGTGATCTATCCTACGAGCAGTACTTC	CASSPRDLSYEQYF
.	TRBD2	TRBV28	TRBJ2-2	TGTGCCAGCAGTTTAAGTAGCGGGAGCTACACCGGGGAGCTGTTTTTT	CASSLSSGSYTGELFF
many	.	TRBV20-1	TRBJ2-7	TGCAGTGCTAGGGATTCTCCGGGCTACGAGCAGTACTTC	CSARDSPGYEQYF
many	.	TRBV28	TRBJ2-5	TGTGCCAGCAGTCGCCGGGGGTCTCGCAAGCAAGAGACCCAGTACTTC	CASSRRGSRKQETQYF
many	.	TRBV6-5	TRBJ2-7	TGTGCCAGCAGTTACTCGAAGGCTGGGGAGCAGTACTTC	CASSYSKAGEQYF
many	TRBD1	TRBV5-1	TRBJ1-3	TGCGCCAGCGGCAGGGGGGCCTCTGGAAACACCATATATTTT	CASGRGASGNTIYF
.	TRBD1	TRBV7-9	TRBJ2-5	TGTGCCAGCAGCTCGGGACAGGGCATTATTCAAGAGACCCAGTACTTC	CASSSGQGIIQETQYF